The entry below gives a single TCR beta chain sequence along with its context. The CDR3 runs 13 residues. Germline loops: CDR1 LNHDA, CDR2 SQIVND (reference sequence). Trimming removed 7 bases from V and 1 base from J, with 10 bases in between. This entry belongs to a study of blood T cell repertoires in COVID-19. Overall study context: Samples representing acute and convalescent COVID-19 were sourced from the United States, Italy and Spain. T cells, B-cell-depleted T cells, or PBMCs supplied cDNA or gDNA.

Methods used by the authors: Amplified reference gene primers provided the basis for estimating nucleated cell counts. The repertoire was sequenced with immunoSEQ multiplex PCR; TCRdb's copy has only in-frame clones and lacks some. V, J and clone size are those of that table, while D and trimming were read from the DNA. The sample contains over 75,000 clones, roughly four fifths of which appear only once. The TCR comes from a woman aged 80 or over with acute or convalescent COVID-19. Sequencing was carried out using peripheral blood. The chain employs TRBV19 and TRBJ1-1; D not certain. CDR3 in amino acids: CASIGGRNTEAFF. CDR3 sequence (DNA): TGTGCCAGTATCGGCGGCAGGAACACTGAAGCTTTCTTT.